This entry lists 14 T cell receptor beta chains sequenced from one sample in a study of long-term antiretroviral therapy in people with HIV. immunoSEQ v3.0 was run at survey level. TCRdb's table, derived via immunoSEQ multiplex PCR, lists solely in-frame clones and lacks some. Found here are 20,000 to 25,000 clones, around 86% of them singletons; the top ten hold roughly 7%. Sequenced material: unsorted PBMCs, taken 1.8 years before starting antiretroviral therapy. These receptors were obtained from a woman aged 30 to 39 with HIV.

The chain is built from TRBV6-6 and TRBJ2-4; D is perhaps TRBD2 (5 bases). V was clipped by 8 bases and J by 5 bases, with 10 bases between them. Germline V gene lookup returns CDR1 MNHNY and CDR2 SVGAGI (reference sequence). The CDR3 loop spans 12 amino acids. CDR3 loop: CASGLPQNIQYF. In DNA, the CDR3 is TGTGCCAGCGGACTGCCCCAAAACATTCAGTACTTC.

This rearrangement joins TRBV30 to TRBJ1-4, with unresolved D. The CDR3 is made up of 14 amino acids. CDR1 is GTSNPN and CDR2 is SVGIG in the germline V gene (reference sequence). V was pared by 2 bases and J by 7 bases, with 14 bases between. The CDR3 DNA follows: TGTGCCTGGAGTCGTTCCCAAAAGGGTGAAAAACTGTTTTTT. Amino acids: CAWSRSQKGEKLFF.

The rearrangement links TRBV7-8 to TRBJ2-7; TRBD2 agrees at 9 bases. The V gene's germline CDR1 is SGHVS and CDR2 FQNEAQ. V was pared by 5 bases and J by 2 bases, with 10 bases of the junction left unmatched. This CDR3 spans 16 amino acids. The CDR3 region has the DNA TGTGCCAGCAGCAAAAAATCTAGCGGGGAAGCCTACGAGCAGTACTTC. The encoded protein is CASSKKSSGEAYEQYF.

This sequence joins TRBV6-1 and TRBJ1-5; D not certain. Trimming stripped 2 bases from V and 7 bases from J, with 12 bases between. The length of the CDR3 is 14 residues. CDR1 and CDR2 from the germline V gene are MNHNS and SASEGT. CDR3 sequence reads: CASSESSGVQPQHF. The CDR3 bases are TGTGCCAGCAGTGAATCTTCTGGGGTGCAGCCCCAGCATTTT.

The V gene is TRBV5-6, the J gene TRBJ2-1; a possible D gene is TRBD1 (5 bases). The V end lost 4 bases, the J end lost 7 bases, and 18 bases lay between the germline ends. Germline loops: CDR1 SGHDT, CDR2 YYEEEE. The CDR3 is 15 amino acids. CDR3 nucleotides: TGTGCCAGCAGCGACCGAGGCAGGGTTGGTAATGAGCAGTTCTTC. It translates to CASSDRGRVGNEQFF.

The J gene is TRBJ1-1, the V gene TRBV5-1; 9 bases agree with TRBD1. J gave up 0 bases and V 3 bases, and 6 bases lay outside the gene matches. There are 16 residues in the CDR3. CDR1 is SGHRS, CDR2 YFSETQ, per germline. Here the CDR3 DNA reads TGCGCCAGCAGCTCAACCGGGACAGGGTTGAACACTGAAGCTTTCTTT. It translates to CASSSTGTGLNTEAFF.

The V gene is TRBV4-1, the J gene TRBJ1-1; tentative D call: TRBD1 (6 bases). V shed 2 bases and J shed 4 bases, with 14 bases lying between them. CDR1 is MGHRA and CDR2 is YSYEKL in the germline V gene. The CDR3 contains 15 residues. DNA for the CDR3: TGCGCCAGCAGCCAACCCACGGGGGGCGGCACTGAAGCTTTCTTT. Protein: CASSQPTGGGTEAFF.

The J gene is TRBJ1-1, the V gene TRBV28; the D gene is possibly TRBD1 (5 bases). The germline V gene has CDR1 MDHEN and CDR2 SYDVKM. V lost 4 bases and J lost 1, with 10 bases in between. The CDR3 length is 14 residues. CDR3 nucleotides: TGTGCCAGCAGTTCGAACGACAGGAACACTGAAGCTTTCTTT. This sequence encodes CASSSNDRNTEAFF. Looking up the rest from reference TRBV28 and TRBJ1-1 gives the full variable domain: DVKVTQSSRYLVKRTGEKVFLECVQDMDHENMFWYRQDPGLGLRLIYFSYDVKMKEKGDIPEGYSVSREKKERFSLILESASTNQTSMYLCASSSNDRNTEAFFGQGTRLTVV.

The chain couples TRBV6-1 to TRBJ1-2, with D perhaps matching TRBD1 (5 bases). CDR3 size: 17 residues. CDR1 and CDR2 (germline): MNHNS, SASEGT. V lost 2 bases and J 5 bases, leaving 21 bases between the germline ends. CDR3 residues: CASSELGTGDDYYGYTF. DNA of the CDR3: TGTGCCAGCAGTGAACTAGGGACTGGAGATGACTATTATGGCTACACCTTC.

The chain couples TRBV19 to TRBJ2-7, with D possibly TRBD1 on 5 matching bases. V lost 6 bases, J lost 5 bases, and 14 bases lay in between. Germline V lookup: CDR1 LNHDA, CDR2 SQIVND (reference sequence). There are 13 residues in the CDR3. The CDR3 DNA reads as TGTGCCAGTAGCCCCGGACAAGAGAACGAGCAGTACTTC. This encodes CASSPGQENEQYF.

This sequence joins TRBV7-9 and TRBJ1-1; D gene uncertain. The CDR3 is 9 residues long. Germline assignment: CDR1 SEHNR and CDR2 FQNEAQ (reference sequence). V lost 8 bases and J 6 bases, leaving 4 bases between the germline ends. CDR3 sequence (DNA): TGTGCCAGCGGGGCTGAAGCTTTCTTT. It codes for CASGAEAFF.

This clone was detected only a few times. The genes are TRBV10-1 and TRBJ1-6; TRBD1 matches at 10 bases. The V and J ends lost 5 bases and 1 base, in that order; junction bases with no gene match: 17. This CDR3 has 21 amino acids. CDR1 and CDR2 from the germline V gene are WNHNN and SYGVQD (reference sequence). This chain's CDR3 is CASSPRGQGIEGESYNSPLHF. The CDR3 nucleotides are TGCGCCAGCAGTCCACGGGGACAGGGGATTGAGGGAGAATCCTATAATTCACCCCTCCACTTT.

This clone showed up just once. The rearrangement links TRBV6-4 to TRBJ2-7; D is possibly TRBD2 (5 bases). With 0 bases removed from V and 3 bases from J, the gap between germline ends came to 12 bases. This CDR3 is 15 amino acids long. From germline, CDR1 is MRHNA and CDR2 SNTAGT. The CDR3 reads CASSDSRVPLYEQYV. The CDR3 DNA is TGTGCCAGCAGTGACTCGCGGGTCCCGCTCTACGAGCAGTACGTC.

The chain is built from TRBV29-1 and TRBJ1-1; 9 positions match TRBD1. The CDR3 runs 12 residues. J lost 5 bases, V lost 7 bases, and 5 bases had no gene match. Germline loops: CDR1 SQVTM, CDR2 ANQGSEA. The CDR3 DNA sequence: TGCAGCGGGGGGACAGGGTATACTGAAGCTTTCTTT. Its protein is CSGGTGYTEAFF.